This T cell receptor (beta chain) is drawn from a study of shared clonotypes between healthy human individuals. Assay used: immunoSEQ multiplex PCR; TCRdb lists only in-frame clones, some missing. The sample carries 1.4 million or so clones, about 98.5% recorded once. CDR1 is SGHRS, CDR2 YFSETQ, per germline. CDR3 length: 14 residues. Trimming left V 5 bases short and J 4 bases short, with 13 bases between. The sequenced sample consisted of naive CD4+ T cells sorted from blood. The subset denotes: CD45RA+ positively selected. This TCR was recovered from a young man in good health. V gene TRBV5-1 combines with J gene TRBJ2-1, with D possibly matching TRBD2 (6 bases). The CDR3 loop is CASRSGTAYNEQFF. The DNA of the CDR3 is TGCGCCAGCAGGAGTGGGACTGCTTACAATGAGCAGTTCTTC.